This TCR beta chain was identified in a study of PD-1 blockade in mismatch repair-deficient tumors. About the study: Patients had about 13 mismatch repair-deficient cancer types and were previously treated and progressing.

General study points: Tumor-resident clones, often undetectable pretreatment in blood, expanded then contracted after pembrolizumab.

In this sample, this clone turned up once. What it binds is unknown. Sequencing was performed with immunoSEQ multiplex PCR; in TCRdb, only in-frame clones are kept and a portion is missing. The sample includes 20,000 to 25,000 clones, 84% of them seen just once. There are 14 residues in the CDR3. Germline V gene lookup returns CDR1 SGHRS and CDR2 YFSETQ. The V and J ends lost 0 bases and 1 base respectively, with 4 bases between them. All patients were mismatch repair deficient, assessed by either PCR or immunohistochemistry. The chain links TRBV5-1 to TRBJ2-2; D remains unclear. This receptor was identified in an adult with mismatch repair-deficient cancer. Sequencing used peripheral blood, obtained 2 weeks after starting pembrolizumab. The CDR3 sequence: CASSLVGNTGELFF. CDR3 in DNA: TGCGCCAGCAGCTTGGTAGGGAACACCGGGGAGCTGTTTTTT.